This TCR beta chain was sequenced for a study of regulatory T cells in long-lasting Graves disease (dated by TCRdb to 2020 to 2022). In the study overall: Newly diagnosed Graves' disease patients had taken antithyroid drugs for less than 3 months. The study took place in China and was registered as a clinical trial. Peripheral blood TCR sequencing and RNA sequencing compared persistent Graves' disease patients with newly diagnosed Graves' disease patients. A total of about 33 samples underwent TCR sequencing, from some 13 patients with persistent Graves' disease and 20 or so patients with newly diagnosed Graves' disease.

With regard to this clonotype: This receptor's antigen is unknown. It may be a read error: a sequence one base away is much more abundant.

Study-level results and caveats: As a limitation, the authors acknowledged that the small sample size may reduce accuracy. Sequencing and analysis were restricted to the TCR beta chain. Persistent Graves' disease patients showed lower TCR Shannon entropy and fewer highly expanded clones than newly diagnosed patients, suggesting clonal expansion. TRBV28, TRBJ1-2 and TRBJ2-5 were preferentially used in persistent disease, while TRBV20-1 and TRBJ2-1 were favored in newly diagnosed disease. Persistent patients shared more public clonotypes among themselves (2,741) than newly diagnosed patients did (roughly 920). Only peripheral blood was studied, because thyroid tissue, the primary lesion, was inaccessible.

This specimen's time point label, per the study, means: newly diagnosed GD, antithyroid drugs for less than 3 months. RNA was extracted from PBMCs in TRIzol for both TCR sequencing and RNA sequencing. The diagnosis of Graves' disease was made according to American Thyroid Association guidelines. The patients came from an endocrinology department in Xi'an, China. From each patient, about 8.9 milliliters of peripheral blood was collected into an EDTA anticoagulant tube. Ficoll Paque Plus density gradient separation was used to isolate PBMCs, and no additional T cell sorting was done. An Agilent 2100 Bioanalyzer and agarose gel were used to check RNA quality, and a NanoDrop 2000 was used to measure RNA concentration. V loses 4 bases of germline sequence and J loses 4 bases, and the interval between the two ends is 5 bases. CDR3 length: 12 amino acids, cysteine to phenylalanine. Only the CDR3 region is kept as DNA, spanning 36 bases read in frame from base 1. Taken from the germline V gene (reference sequence), the CDR1 and CDR2 loops are SEHNR and FQNEAQ.

Library generation was performed with multiplex PCR. The sequencer was an Illumina HiSeq 4000. TCR beta libraries were built with iRepertoire HTBI primers and Arm-PCR amplification of CDR3 regions. Before sequencing, the PCR products underwent gel purification. Per the authors' processing: A total of 62 TRBV and more than twelve TRBJ segments were identified across samples and were used for gene usage analysis of CDR3 amino acid clonotypes. Filtered high-quality paired reads were merged into contigs using COPE and FqMerger. BLAST was used to align contigs to IMGT TRBV, TRBD and TRBJ reference genes, and CDR3 was defined according to IMGT. Highly expanded clones were defined as clonotypes with a frequency above 0.1%. Shannon entropy served as the measure of repertoire diversity, while the Gini coefficient captured V-J evenness. A clonotype was considered public if more than one individual shared it. The public reads were quality trimmed at Q25 with fastp and then assembled into clones with MiXCR by TCRdb, keeping productive beta chains. Each CDR3 protein appears once, grouped with its most common genes and DNA. The V and J calls come from TCRdb's annotation, not from the publication. The sample table holds 620,000 or so distinct CDR3 sequences, of which 15% to 20% were seen once. The ten largest clones represent 18% of the sample.

This sample also appeared in a second study, on T cells in Graves' hyperthyroidism and ophthalmopathy. The second study reports: Stable Graves' hyperthyroidism was defined as no progression to ophthalmopathy during 18 months of follow-up. Hyperthyroidism patients were newly diagnosed, had a disease duration of under 2 months, and were aged 18 to 65 years. Patients with uncontrolled infections, other autoimmune diseases, pregnancy or lactation were excluded. Diagnoses relied on clinical symptoms, serum thyroxine and TRAb, thyroid ultrasound and orbital computed tomography. For the first round of RT-PCR on the TCR CDR3, the HTBI primer set was used together with the Qiagen OneStep RT-PCR kit. Most expanded thyroid clonotypes (frequency above 0.001) were also found in blood, which suggests that blood repertoires may mirror thyroid immune responses. Ophthalmopathy was separated from stable hyperthyroidism by a 13 V-J signature model, with about 88% sensitivity and about 81% specificity obtained in cross-validation and 80%/75% obtained in testing. During validation, the model predicted progression to ophthalmopathy a median of approximately 6 months ahead of onset, with roughly 65% sensitivity and 72% to 80% specificity. A discovery cohort of about a hundred patients, approximately 45 with Graves' ophthalmopathy and approximately 57 with stable Graves' hyperthyroidism, was used to find distinguishing TCR V-J signatures. An independent validation cohort of around 19 hyperthyroidism patients and roughly 16 patients who later progressed to ophthalmopathy tested prospective prediction of ophthalmopathy. The 75 to 100 discovery patients were randomly split 7:3 into training and test sets. Thyroid tissue and blood T-cell repertoires from six Graves' hyperthyroidism patients were also compared in the study. After blood sampling, hyperthyroidism patients were treated with methimazole at a starting dose of 30 mg daily, and ophthalmopathy patients were treated with high-dose intravenous methylprednisolone. The libraries were constructed in a second round of multiplex PCR and then size-selected and purified. Libraries were sequenced paired-end with 100 bp reads on an Illumina HiSeq2000. SOAPnuke was used to process the raw data, with reads discarded if the reads contained adapters or uncalled bases, had a mean Phred below 15, or lacked an exact constant-primer or identifier match. COPE v1.2.5 was used to merge high-quality paired reads, and clonotypes were defined as unique nucleotide sequences. MiTCR v1.1 was used to align clonotypes to the IMGT TRBV, TRBD and TRBJ reference segments. The analysis was restricted to V-J combinations with a frequency above 0.0001, which together covered about 99% of the repertoires. A TCS score was defined as the ratio of F50 (clonal expansion) to E x V (chaos), with BLOSUM62-based TCRdist applied between CDR3 peptides within each V-J. Welch's t-statistics and random forest reduced roughly 540 V-J features to around 14, which were used in a naive Bayes classifier (R e1071). No statistical method was used to fix the sample size in advance, and group allocation was not hidden from the investigators. TCR Vbeta CDR3 sequencing of some 140 peripheral blood samples (under 45 ophthalmopathy, under 80 hyperthyroidism and roughly 17 progressor patients) is reported in the paper.

The chain uses TRBV7-9 and TRBJ1-3; there is no confident call for the D gene. The receptor comes from a woman in her thirties with Graves disease. Donor details come from another sample of the same person, matched by shared clones. Here the sequenced sample was peripheral blood mononuclear cells (PBMCs), taken at new diagnosis, from a patient treated with antithyroid drugs. Here the CDR3 is given as CASSWEGNTIYF. In nucleotides, the sequence is TGTGCCAGCAGCTGGGAGGGAAACACCATATATTTT.